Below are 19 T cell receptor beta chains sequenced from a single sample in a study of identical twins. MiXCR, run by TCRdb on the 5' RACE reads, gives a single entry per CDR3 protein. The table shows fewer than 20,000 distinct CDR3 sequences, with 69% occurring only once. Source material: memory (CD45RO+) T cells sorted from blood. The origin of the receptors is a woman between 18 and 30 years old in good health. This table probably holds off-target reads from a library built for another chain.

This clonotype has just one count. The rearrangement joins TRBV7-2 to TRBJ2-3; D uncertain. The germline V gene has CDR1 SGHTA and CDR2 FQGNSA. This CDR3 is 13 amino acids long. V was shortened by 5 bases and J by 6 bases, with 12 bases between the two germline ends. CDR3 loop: CASSPLGSDTQYF. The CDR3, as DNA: TGTGCCAGCAGCCCTCTAGGGTCGGATACGCAGTATTTT.

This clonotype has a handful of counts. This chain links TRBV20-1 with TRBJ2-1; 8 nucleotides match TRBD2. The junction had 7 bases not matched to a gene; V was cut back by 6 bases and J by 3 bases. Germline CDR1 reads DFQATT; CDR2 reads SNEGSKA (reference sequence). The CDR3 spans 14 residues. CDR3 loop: CSARTGLGYNEQFF. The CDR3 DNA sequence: TGCAGTGCCCGAACGGGACTAGGCTACAATGAGCAGTTCTTC.

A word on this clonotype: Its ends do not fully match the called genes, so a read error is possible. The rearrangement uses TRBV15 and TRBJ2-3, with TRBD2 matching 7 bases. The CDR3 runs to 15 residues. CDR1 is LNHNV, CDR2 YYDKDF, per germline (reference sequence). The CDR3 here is CATSRESGVIDMQYF. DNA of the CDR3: TGTGCCACCAGCAGAGAGAGCGGGGTTATAGATATGCAGTATTTT.

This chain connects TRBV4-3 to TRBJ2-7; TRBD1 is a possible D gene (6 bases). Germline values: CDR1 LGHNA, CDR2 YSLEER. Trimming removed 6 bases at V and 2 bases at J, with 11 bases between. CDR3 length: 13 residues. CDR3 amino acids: CASSHRETYEQYF. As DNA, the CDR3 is TGCGCCAGCAGTCACAGGGAAACCTACGAGCAGTACTTC.

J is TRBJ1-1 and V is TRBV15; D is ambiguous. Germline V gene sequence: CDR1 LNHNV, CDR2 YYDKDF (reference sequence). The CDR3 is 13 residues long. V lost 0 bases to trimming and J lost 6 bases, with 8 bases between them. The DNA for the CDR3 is TGTGCCACCAGCAGAGAGGTGGCGTCTGAAGCTTTCTTT. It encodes CATSREVASEAFF.

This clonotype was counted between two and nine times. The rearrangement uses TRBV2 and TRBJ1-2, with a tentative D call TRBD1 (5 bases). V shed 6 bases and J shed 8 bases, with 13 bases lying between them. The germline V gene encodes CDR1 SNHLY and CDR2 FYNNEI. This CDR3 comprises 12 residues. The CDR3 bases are TGTGCCAGCAGGGACGACCGGGACGGCTACACCTTC. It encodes CASRDDRDGYTF.

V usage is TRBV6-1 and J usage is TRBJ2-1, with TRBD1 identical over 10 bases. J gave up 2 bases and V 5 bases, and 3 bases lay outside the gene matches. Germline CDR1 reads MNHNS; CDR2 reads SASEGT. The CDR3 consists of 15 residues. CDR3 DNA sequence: TGTGCCAGCAGTACCGGGACAGGGGCCTACAATGAGCAGTTCTTC. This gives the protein CASSTGTGAYNEQFF.

CDR3 in amino acids: CASSQGRASGKLLQFF. CDR3 DNA sequence: TGCGCCAGCAGCCAAGGTAGGGCTAGCGGGAAGCTCCTTCAGTTCTTC. V gene TRBV4-1 combines with J gene TRBJ2-1, with 9 nucleotides matching TRBD2. Germline lookup yields CDR1 MGHRA and CDR2 YSYEKL. The J segment lost 13 bases and the V segment lost 1 base, leaving 14 bases of the junction unmatched. CDR3 length equals 16 residues.

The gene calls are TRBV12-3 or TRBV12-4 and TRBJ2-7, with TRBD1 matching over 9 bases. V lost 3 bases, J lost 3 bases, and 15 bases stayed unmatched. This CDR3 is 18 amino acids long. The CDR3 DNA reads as TGTGCCAGCAGTTTCGACAGGGGGGTAGGACTAGGTGACTACGAGCAGTACTTC. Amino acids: CASSFDRGVGLGDYEQYF.

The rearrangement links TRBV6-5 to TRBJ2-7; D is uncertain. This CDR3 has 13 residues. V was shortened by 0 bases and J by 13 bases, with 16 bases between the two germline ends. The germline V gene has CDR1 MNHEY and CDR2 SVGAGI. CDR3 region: CASSYSLQTPKYF. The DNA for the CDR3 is TGTGCCAGCAGTTACTCGTTGCAGACACCCAAATACTTC.

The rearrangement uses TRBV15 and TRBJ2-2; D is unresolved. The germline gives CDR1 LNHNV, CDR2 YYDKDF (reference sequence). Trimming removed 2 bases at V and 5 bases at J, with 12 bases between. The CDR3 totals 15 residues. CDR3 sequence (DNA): TGTGCCACCAGCAGACCAGCACCGGAGACCGGGGAGCTGTTTTTT. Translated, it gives CATSRPAPETGELFF.

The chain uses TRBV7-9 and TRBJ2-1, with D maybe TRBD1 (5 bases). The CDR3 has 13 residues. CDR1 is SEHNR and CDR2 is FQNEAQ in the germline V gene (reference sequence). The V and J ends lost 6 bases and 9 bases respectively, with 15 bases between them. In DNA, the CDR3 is TGTGCCAGCAGAGACGTCAGGGTGGCTGAGCAGTTCTTC. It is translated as CASRDVRVAEQFF.

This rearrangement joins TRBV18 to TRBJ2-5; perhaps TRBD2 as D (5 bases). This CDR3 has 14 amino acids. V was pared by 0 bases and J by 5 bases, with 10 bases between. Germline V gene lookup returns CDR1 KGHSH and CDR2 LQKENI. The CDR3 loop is CASSPPSGWETQYF. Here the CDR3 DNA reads TGTGCCAGCTCACCACCGTCGGGATGGGAGACCCAGTACTTC. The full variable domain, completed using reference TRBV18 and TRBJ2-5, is NAGVMQNPRHLVRRRGQEARLRCSPMKGHSHVYWYRQLPEEGLKFMVYLQKENIIDESGMPKERFSAEFPKEGPSILRIQQVVRGDSAAYFCASSPPSGWETQYFGPGTRLLVL.

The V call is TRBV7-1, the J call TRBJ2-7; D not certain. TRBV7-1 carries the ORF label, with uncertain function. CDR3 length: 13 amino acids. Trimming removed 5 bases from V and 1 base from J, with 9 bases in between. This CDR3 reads CASSPWVSYEQYF. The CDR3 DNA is TGTGCCAGCAGCCCCTGGGTTTCCTACGAGCAGTACTTC.

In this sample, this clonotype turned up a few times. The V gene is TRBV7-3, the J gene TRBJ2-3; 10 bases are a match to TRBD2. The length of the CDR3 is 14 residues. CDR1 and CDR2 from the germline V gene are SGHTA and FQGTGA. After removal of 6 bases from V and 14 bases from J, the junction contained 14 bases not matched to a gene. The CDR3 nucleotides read TGTGCCAGCAGTATCCCGGGACTAGCGCCCAGGCTGTATTTT. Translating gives CASSIPGLAPRLYF.

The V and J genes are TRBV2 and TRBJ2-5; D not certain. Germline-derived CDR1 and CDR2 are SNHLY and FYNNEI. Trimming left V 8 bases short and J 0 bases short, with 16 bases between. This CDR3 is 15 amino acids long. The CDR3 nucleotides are TGTGCCAGCCTAAGACTCCACTCGTACCAAGAGACCCAGTACTTC. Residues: CASLRLHSYQETQYF.

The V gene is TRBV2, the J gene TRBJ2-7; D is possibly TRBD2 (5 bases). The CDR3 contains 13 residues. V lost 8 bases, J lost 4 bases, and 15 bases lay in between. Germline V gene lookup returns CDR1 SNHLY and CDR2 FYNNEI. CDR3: CASSVGVRYEQYF. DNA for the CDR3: TGTGCCAGCTCGGTCGGGGTGCGATACGAGCAGTACTTC.

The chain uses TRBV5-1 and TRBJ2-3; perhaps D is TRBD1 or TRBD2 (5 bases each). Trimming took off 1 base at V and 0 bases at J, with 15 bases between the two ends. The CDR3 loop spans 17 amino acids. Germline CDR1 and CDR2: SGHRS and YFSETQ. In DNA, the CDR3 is TGCGCCAGCAGCTTGAGCTTGGGGGTACTTAGCACAGATACGCAGTATTTT. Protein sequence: CASSLSLGVLSTDTQYF.

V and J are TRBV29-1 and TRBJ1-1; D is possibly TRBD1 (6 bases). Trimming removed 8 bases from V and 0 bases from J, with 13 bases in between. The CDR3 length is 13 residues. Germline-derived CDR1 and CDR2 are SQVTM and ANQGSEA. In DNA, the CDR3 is TGCAGCATTCAGGACAGACTGAACACTGAAGCTTTCTTT. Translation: CSIQDRLNTEAFF.